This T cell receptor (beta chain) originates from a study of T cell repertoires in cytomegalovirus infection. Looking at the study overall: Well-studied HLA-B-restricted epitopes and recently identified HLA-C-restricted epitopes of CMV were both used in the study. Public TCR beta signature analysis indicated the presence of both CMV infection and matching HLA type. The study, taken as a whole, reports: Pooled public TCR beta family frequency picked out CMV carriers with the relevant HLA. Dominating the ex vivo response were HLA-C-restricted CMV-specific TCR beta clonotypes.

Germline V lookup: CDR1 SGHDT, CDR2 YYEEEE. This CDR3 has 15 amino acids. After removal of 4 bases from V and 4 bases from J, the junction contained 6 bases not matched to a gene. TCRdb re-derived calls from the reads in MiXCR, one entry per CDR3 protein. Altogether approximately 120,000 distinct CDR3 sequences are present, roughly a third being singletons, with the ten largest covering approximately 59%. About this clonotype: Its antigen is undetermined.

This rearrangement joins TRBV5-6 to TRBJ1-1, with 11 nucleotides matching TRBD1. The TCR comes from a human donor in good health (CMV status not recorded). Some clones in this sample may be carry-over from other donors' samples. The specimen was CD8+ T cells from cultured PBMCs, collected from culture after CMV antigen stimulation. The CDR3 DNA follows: TGTGCCAGCAGCCCCAGGACAGGGGGCATCACTGAAGCTTTCTTT. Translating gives CASSPRTGGITEAFF.